This T cell receptor beta chain was found in a study of T cell responses to AZD1222 COVID-19 vaccine. Generated by immunoSEQ multiplex PCR, the TCRdb table keeps only in-frame clones and is missing some. This table holds about 100,000 clones, around 87% found once. General study points: Repertoire samples came only from after the peak T cell response. Spike-wide vaccine-associated CD4 TCRs dominated at 160-218 and 743-854. Just six people given AZD1222 tested seropositive at baseline. There were mostly white British donors and more females than males, and clonal diversity was possibly underestimated.

V was clipped by 4 bases and J by 8 bases, with 8 bases between them. CDR1 MDHEN and CDR2 SYDVKM come from the germline V gene. The CDR3 is 11 residues long. This clone was picked up a small number of times. Antigen specificity is unknown. The receptor's source is an adult in good health. The specimen comprised peripheral blood, sampled on day 0 of MenACWY control vaccination. The chain links TRBV28 to TRBJ1-2; D is ambiguous. The CDR3 DNA sequence: TGTGCCAGCAGTTCTGGGTGGGGCTACACCTTC. This encodes CASSSGWGYTF.